The T cell receptor (beta chain) under discussion was sequenced for a study of blood T cell repertoires in COVID-19 (TCRdb year 2020). Study-wide context: Collaborator samples came from the United States, Italy and Spain and covered acute and convalescent phases of COVID-19. The prospective study material was composed of cDNA or gDNA derived from T cells, B-cell-depleted T cells, or PBMCs. The dataset comprised deeply sampled blood TCRbeta repertoires from subjects exposed to, actively infected with, or recovered from COVID-19. The repertoires were released in a freely available public database meant as a resource for research on the immune response to SARS-CoV-2. The samples were drawn from the first 160 participants of the ongoing ImmuneRACE study and from 1,254 subjects provided by 6 global collaborators. The sample metadata nearly always contained a de-identified subject ID, COVID-19 status, age in years and sex. HLA class I and class II types, where available, came from metadata supplied by the sample provider rather than from assay-based typing. Results the study describes overall, beyond this receptor: The amount of clinical and demographic metadata varied by source and participant and was provided uncurated.

In Seattle, one collaborating source enrolled patients while the infection was active and tracked those patients longitudinally over the course of disease. Whole blood was collected in K2EDTA tubes by collaborating institutions according to the institutions' own protocols. For TCRbeta analysis, collaborators shipped samples in one of three forms: frozen whole blood, isolated PBMCs, or DNA extracted from either of those sample types. TCRbeta CDR3 regions were amplified from genomic DNA by means of the immunoSEQ Assay, a bias-controlled multiplex PCR. The study's own analysis went as follows. The number of nucleated cells in each sample was estimated from the amplification of reference gene primers within the assay. To quantify the absolute abundance of each unique TCRbeta CDR3 rearrangement, sequence reads were collapsed and filtered. For each sample, productive Simpson clonality was calculated by taking the square root of Simpson's diversity index across productive rearrangements. TCRdb mirrors the immuneACCESS table, restricted to in-frame sequences. Some clones are absent from its copies; in checked studies, under half trace to an unresolved V gene, and the reason for the others is unknown. Clone size and V and J calls were adopted from that table, with D and trimming inferred from the DNA. The sample has about 200,000 clones on record, roughly 80% of them singletons. In total, the top ten clones hold approximately 0.9% of the sample.

On this clone: Its antigen target is currently unknown. Base qualities are not at hand, and no much larger clone is one base apart.

The CDR1 and CDR2 encoded by the germline V gene are SGHTS and YDEGEE. Including the terminal cysteine and phenylalanine, the CDR3 comprises 17 residues. Only the CDR3 portion is preserved as DNA: 51 bases, with reading frame beginning at the first base. Between the V and J ends, shortened by 4 bases and 3 bases respectively, the junction contains 22 bases. The chain was built from TRBV5-8 and TRBJ1-2, with a weak D call of TRBD1 (5 bases match). Sample: peripheral blood. The source is a man aged 55 to 70 with COVID-19, enrolled during active disease. The CDR3 protein sequence reads: CASSPLGRDGGDYGYTF. Read as DNA, the sequence is TGTGCCAGCAGCCCTCTAGGACGGGACGGGGGAGACTATGGCTACACCTTC.